These 21 T cell receptor beta chains were all obtained from the same sample, sequenced in a study of identifying expanded T cells in peripheral blood. Libraries were prepared by immunoSEQ multiplex PCR; TCRdb keeps only in-frame clonotypes and omits some of them. The table records approximately 94,000 clones, 88% of them present only once. The sample was blood. The receptor source for this set is a person aged 18-70 years in good health.

V and J are TRBV5-1 and TRBJ1-2; perhaps TRBD1 as D (5 bases). This CDR3 region has 14 residues. Trimming left V 3 bases short and J 0 bases short, with 9 bases between. In germline, CDR1 is SGHRS, CDR2 YFSETQ. This CDR3 is CASSWGGTNYGYTF. The CDR3 region has the DNA TGCGCCAGCAGCTGGGGGGGAACTAACTATGGCTACACCTTC. Variable domain in full (rest from reference TRBV5-1 and TRBJ1-2): KAGVTQTPRYLIKTRGQQVTLSCSPISGHRSVSWYQQTPGQGLQFLFEYFSETQRNKGNFPGRFSGRQFSNSRSEMNVSTLELGDSALYLCASSWGGTNYGYTFGSGTRLTVV.

This sequence joins TRBV7-9 and TRBJ1-6; D unclear. From germline, CDR1 is SEHNR and CDR2 FQNEAQ (reference sequence). The V gene lost 1 base and the J gene lost 8 bases, with 3 bases spanning the gap. The CDR3 has 12 amino acids. The CDR3 DNA reads TGTGCCAGCAGCTTAGTCGATTCACCCCTCCACTTT. Amino acid sequence: CASSLVDSPLHF.

This chain uses TRBV7-6 with TRBJ2-5, with 7 bases that match TRBD1. There are 14 residues in the CDR3. The V and J ends lost 4 bases and 3 bases, in that order; junction bases with no gene match: 5. Germline V gene sequence: CDR1 SGHVS, CDR2 FNYEAQ. The CDR3 DNA follows: TGTGCCAGCAGCTCCAGGGGACAGAAAGAGACCCAGTACTTC. This codes for CASSSRGQKETQYF.

CDR3 in DNA: TGTGCCAGCAGTTCCGGACAGGGGAATATTGGGACTGAAGCTTTCTTT. Protein product: CASSSGQGNIGTEAFF. The V call is TRBV6-6, the J call TRBJ1-1, with 9 bases that match TRBD1. V dropped 4 bases and J dropped 5; count of bases not matched to a gene: 11. This CDR3 contains 16 residues. Germline CDR1 is MNHNY and CDR2 is SVGAGI (reference sequence).

V is TRBV10-3 and J is TRBJ1-2, with D perhaps TRBD1 (6 bases). Germline CDR1 is ENHRY and CDR2 is SYGVKD. V was pared by 4 bases and J by 2 bases, with 8 bases between. The CDR3 totals 13 residues. The CDR3, as DNA: TGTGCCATCAGTGGGACAGACAACTATGGCTACACCTTC. Translating it yields CAISGTDNYGYTF.

CDR3 bases: TGTGCCAGCAGCTTAGAGGGTGGGACTGCCTACGAGCAGTACTTC. It yields the protein CASSLEGGTAYEQYF. The V gene is TRBV7-9, the J gene TRBJ2-7, with a weak D call TRBD2 (6 bases). V lost 1 base and J lost 2, with 12 bases in between. Per germline, CDR1 SEHNR and CDR2 FQNEAQ (reference sequence). This CDR3 region has 15 residues.

The chain recombines TRBV15 with TRBJ1-1; D perhaps matches TRBD1 (5 bases). The CDR3 covers 16 residues. V lost 1 base and J 7 bases, leaving 19 bases between the germline ends. The germline gives CDR1 LNHNV, CDR2 YYDKDF (reference sequence). The CDR3 DNA reads TGTGCCACCAGCAGAGGGGGTGGGTCAGGAGGGGATGAAGCTTTCTTT. It specifies CATSRGGGSGGDEAFF.

This chain uses TRBV6-1 with TRBJ1-2, with TRBD1 matching over 9 bases. Looked up from germline, CDR1 is MNHNS and CDR2 is SASEGT. V lost 2 bases and J lost 2; bases outside the gene matches: 9. The CDR3 is 17 residues long. The CDR3 sequence: CASSELWGQGGNYGYTF. Written as DNA, the CDR3 is TGTGCCAGCAGTGAATTATGGGGACAGGGCGGCAACTATGGCTACACCTTC.

V gene TRBV6-6 combines with J gene TRBJ2-5; D is ambiguous. Deletions cut 2 bases from V and 5 bases from J, with 3 bases between. This CDR3 has 11 amino acids. Germline lookup yields CDR1 MNHNY and CDR2 SVGAGI (reference sequence). CDR3 DNA sequence: TGTGCCAGCAGTTACAAGGAGACCCAGTACTTC. This codes for CASSYKETQYF.

The rearrangement uses TRBV10-3 and TRBJ2-7, with D tentatively TRBD1 (6 bases). The CDR3 contains 13 residues. With 2 bases removed from V and 5 bases from J, the gap between germline ends came to 10 bases. The germline V gene has CDR1 ENHRY and CDR2 SYGVKD. The CDR3, as DNA: TGTGCCATCAGTGAGGGGGGCCGGGACGAGCAGTACTTC. This gives the protein CAISEGGRDEQYF.

The chain carries TRBV18 and TRBJ1-1, with TRBD1 matching over 9 bases. CDR3 length: 17 amino acids. Germline V gene lookup returns CDR1 KGHSH and CDR2 LQKENI. V dropped 4 bases and J dropped 1; count of bases not matched to a gene: 10. Here the CDR3 reads CASSLTDRGSRNTEAFF. Here the CDR3 DNA reads TGTGCCAGCTCACTCACTGACAGGGGGAGCAGGAACACTGAAGCTTTCTTT. The entire variable domain, with the rest obtained from reference TRBV18 and TRBJ1-1, is as follows: NAGVMQNPRHLVRRRGQEARLRCSPMKGHSHVYWYRQLPEEGLKFMVYLQKENIIDESGMPKERFSAEFPKEGPSILRIQQVVRGDSAAYFCASSLTDRGSRNTEAFFGQGTRLTVV.

V usage is TRBV19 and J usage is TRBJ1-1; D is uncertain. The CDR3 has 14 residues. CDR1 LNHDA and CDR2 SQIVND come from the germline V gene (reference sequence). V was shortened by 3 bases and J by 0 bases, with 8 bases between the two germline ends. The DNA of the CDR3 is TGTGCCAGTAGTATCCGGACGGTGAACACTGAAGCTTTCTTT. Protein: CASSIRTVNTEAFF. The full variable domain, its missing parts supplied by reference TRBV19 and TRBJ1-1, is DGGITQSPKYLFRKEGQNVTLSCEQNLNHDAMYWYRQDPGQGLRLIYYSQIVNDFQKGDIAEGYSVSREKKESFPLTVTSAQKNPTAFYLCASSIRTVNTEAFFGQGTRLTVV.

This clone was counted a few times. The chain recombines TRBV4-1 with TRBJ1-1; tentatively, D is TRBD1 (5 bases). The length of the CDR3 is 15 residues. V was shortened by 4 bases and J by 0 bases, with 12 bases between the two germline ends. Germline V lookup: CDR1 MGHRA, CDR2 YSYEKL. CDR3 in DNA: TGCGCCAGCAGCCGTTGGGACTTCCTGAACACTGAAGCTTTCTTT. It is translated as CASSRWDFLNTEAFF.

The V call is TRBV6-1, the J call TRBJ2-7; D may match TRBD1 or TRBD2 (5 bases each). CDR1 and CDR2 (germline): MNHNS, SASEGT. This CDR3 is built from 13 residues. Trimming left V 6 bases short and J 4 bases short, with 13 bases between. The CDR3 sequence is CASSRDRTYEQYF. For the CDR3, the DNA is TGTGCCAGCAGCAGGGACCGCACATACGAGCAGTACTTC.

This clone was counted a single time. The chain links TRBV18 to TRBJ2-2; TRBD2 is a possible D gene (5 bases). This CDR3 spans 16 amino acids. Germline-derived CDR1 and CDR2 are KGHSH and LQKENI. The V gene lost 5 bases and the J gene lost 4 bases, with 17 bases spanning the gap. The CDR3 spells CASSETRSEGTGELFF. As DNA, the CDR3 is TGTGCCAGCTCAGAAACGCGGTCTGAGGGCACCGGGGAGCTGTTTTTT.

The chain recombines TRBV6-1 with TRBJ1-1; D is unresolved. V shed 0 bases and J shed 8 bases, with 13 bases lying between them. CDR1 and CDR2 from the germline V gene are MNHNS and SASEGT. This CDR3 contains 14 residues. CDR3 in DNA: TGTGCCAGCAGTGAAGCAGGCCTTTCAGCGGAAGCTTTCTTT. Its protein product is CASSEAGLSAEAFF.

The rearrangement uses TRBV19 and TRBJ2-2; TRBD2 matches at 12 bases. Germline-derived CDR1 and CDR2 are LNHDA and SQIVND (reference sequence). The CDR3 is 17 residues long. V was clipped by 6 bases and J by 4 bases; unmatched bases: 9. CDR3 sequence reads: CASRRLGTSGFTGELFF. The CDR3 bases are TGTGCCAGTAGGAGGTTAGGGACTAGCGGGTTCACCGGGGAGCTGTTTTTT.

Concerning this clone: Other DNA sequences from this sample encode an identical CDR3 as well. V and J are TRBV29-1 and TRBJ1-2; D unresolved. V was shortened by 8 bases and J by 6 bases, with 4 bases between the two germline ends. The CDR3 spans 8 residues. The germline CDR1 and CDR2 sequences are SQVTM and ANQGSEA. The CDR3 bases are TGCAGCCCAAATGGCTACACCTTC. This gives the protein CSPNGYTF.

The chain carries TRBV7-2 and TRBJ2-1; 9 bases match TRBD2. This CDR3 has 15 amino acids. V dropped 5 bases and J dropped 6; count of bases not matched to a gene: 8. In germline, CDR1 is SGHTA, CDR2 FQGNSA. The CDR3 loop reads CASSQAGGVLNEQFF. DNA of the CDR3: TGTGCCAGCAGCCAGGCGGGGGGGGTTCTCAATGAGCAGTTCTTC.

This clone was seen only once. This chain connects TRBV11-2 to TRBJ1-2; D is possibly TRBD1 (6 bases). CDR1 and CDR2 (germline): SGHAT, FQNNGV. The CDR3 spans 17 residues. Trimming took 4 bases from V and 1 from J, leaving 19 bases between them. This CDR3 reads CASSSTELGGHNYGYTF. The DNA of the CDR3 is TGTGCCAGCAGCTCCACAGAACTGGGGGGCCATAACTATGGCTACACCTTC.

This chain uses TRBV19 with TRBJ1-1; D gene uncertain. The CDR3 sequence is 14 residues long. CDR1 LNHDA and CDR2 SQIVND come from the germline V gene (reference sequence). The V and J ends lost 1 base and 6 bases respectively, with 12 bases between them. This CDR3 is CASSIVGRTAEAFF. The CDR3 bases are TGTGCCAGTAGTATAGTCGGACGAACGGCTGAAGCTTTCTTT. The entire variable domain, with the rest obtained from reference TRBV19 and TRBJ1-1, is as follows: DGGITQSPKYLFRKEGQNVTLSCEQNLNHDAMYWYRQDPGQGLRLIYYSQIVNDFQKGDIAEGYSVSREKKESFPLTVTSAQKNPTAFYLCASSIVGRTAEAFFGQGTRLTVV.